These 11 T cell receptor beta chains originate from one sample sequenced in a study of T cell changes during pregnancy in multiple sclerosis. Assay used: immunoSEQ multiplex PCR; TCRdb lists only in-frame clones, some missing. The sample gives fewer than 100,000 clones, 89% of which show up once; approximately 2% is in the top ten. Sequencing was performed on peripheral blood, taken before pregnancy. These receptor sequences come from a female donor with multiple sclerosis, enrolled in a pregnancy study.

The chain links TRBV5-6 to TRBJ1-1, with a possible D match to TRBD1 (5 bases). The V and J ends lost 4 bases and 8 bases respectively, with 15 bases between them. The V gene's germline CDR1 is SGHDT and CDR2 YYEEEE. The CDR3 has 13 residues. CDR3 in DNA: TGTGCCAGCAGCCCATTACAAAACAGGGAAGCTTTCTTT. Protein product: CASSPLQNREAFF. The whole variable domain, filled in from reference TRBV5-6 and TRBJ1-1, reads DAGVTQSPTHLIKTRGQQVTLRCSPKSGHDTVSWYQQALGQGPQFIFQYYEEEERQRGNFPDRFSGHQFPNYSSELNVNALLLGDSALYLCASSPLQNREAFFGQGTRLTVV.

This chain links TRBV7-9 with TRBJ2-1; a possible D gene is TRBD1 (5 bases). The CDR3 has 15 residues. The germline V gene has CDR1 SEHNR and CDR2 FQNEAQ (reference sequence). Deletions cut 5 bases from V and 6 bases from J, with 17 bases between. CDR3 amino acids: CASSQGAGWSNEQFF. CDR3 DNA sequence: TGTGCCAGCAGCCAAGGGGCAGGCTGGAGCAATGAGCAGTTCTTC.

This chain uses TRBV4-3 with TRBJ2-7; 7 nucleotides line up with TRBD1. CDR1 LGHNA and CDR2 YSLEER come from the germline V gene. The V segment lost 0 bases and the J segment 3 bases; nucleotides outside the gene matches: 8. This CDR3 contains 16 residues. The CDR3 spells CASSQDATGKRYEQYF. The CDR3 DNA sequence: TGCGCCAGCAGCCAAGATGCGACAGGGAAACGCTACGAGCAGTACTTC.

CDR3 region: CASSRRLAGGATDTQYF. The CDR3 DNA follows: TGTGCCAGCAGCCGTAGGCTAGCGGGGGGTGCCACAGATACGCAGTATTTT. The chain combines TRBV7-3 with TRBJ2-3; 11 bases line up with TRBD2. The CDR3 runs 17 residues. With V trimmed by 5 bases and J by 2 bases, 9 bases remained unmatched. The germline V gene encodes CDR1 SGHTA and CDR2 FQGTGA. The full variable domain, with the rest looked up from reference TRBV7-3 and TRBJ2-3, is GAGVSQTPSNKVTEKGKYVELRCDPISGHTALYWYRQSLGQGPEFLIYFQGTGAADDSGLPNDRFFAVRPEGSVSTLKIQRTERGDSAVYLCASSRRLAGGATDTQYFGPGTRLTVL.

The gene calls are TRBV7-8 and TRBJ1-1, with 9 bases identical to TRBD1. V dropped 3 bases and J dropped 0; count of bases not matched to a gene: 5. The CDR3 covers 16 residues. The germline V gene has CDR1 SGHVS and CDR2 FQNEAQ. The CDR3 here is CASSLTGGAMNTEAFF. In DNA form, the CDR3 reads TGTGCCAGCAGCTTGACAGGGGGTGCCATGAACACTGAAGCTTTCTTT.

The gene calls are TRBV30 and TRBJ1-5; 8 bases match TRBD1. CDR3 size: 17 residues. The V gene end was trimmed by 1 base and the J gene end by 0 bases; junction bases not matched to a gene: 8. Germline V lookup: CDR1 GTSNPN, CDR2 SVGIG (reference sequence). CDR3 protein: CAWSAHRDRYSNQPQHF. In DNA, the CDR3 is TGTGCCTGGAGTGCCCACCGGGACAGGTATAGCAATCAGCCCCAGCATTTT.

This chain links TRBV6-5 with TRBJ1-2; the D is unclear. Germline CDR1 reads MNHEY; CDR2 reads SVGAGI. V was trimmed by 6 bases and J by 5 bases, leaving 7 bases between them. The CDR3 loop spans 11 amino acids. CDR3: CASRIQYGYTF. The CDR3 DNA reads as TGTGCCAGCAGAATACAGTATGGCTACACCTTC.

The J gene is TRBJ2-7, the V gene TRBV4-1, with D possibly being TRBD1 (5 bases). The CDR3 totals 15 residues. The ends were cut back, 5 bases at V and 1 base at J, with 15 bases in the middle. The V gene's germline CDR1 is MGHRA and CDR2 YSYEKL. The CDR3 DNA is TGCGCCAGCAGCTTTACTGCCACAGGTTCCTACGAGCAGTACTTC. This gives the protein CASSFTATGSYEQYF.

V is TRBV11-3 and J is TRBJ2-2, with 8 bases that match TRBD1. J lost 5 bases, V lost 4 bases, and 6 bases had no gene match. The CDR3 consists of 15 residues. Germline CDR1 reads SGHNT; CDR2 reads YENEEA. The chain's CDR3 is CASSSRQGRTGELFF. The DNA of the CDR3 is TGTGCCAGCAGCTCTCGACAGGGGAGAACCGGGGAGCTGTTTTTT.

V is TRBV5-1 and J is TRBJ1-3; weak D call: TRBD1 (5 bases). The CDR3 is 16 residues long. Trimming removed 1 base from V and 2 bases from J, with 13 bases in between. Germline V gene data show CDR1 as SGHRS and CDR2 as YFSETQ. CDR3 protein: CASSLQGSLTGNTIYF. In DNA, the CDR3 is TGCGCCAGCAGCTTGCAGGGCAGCCTTACTGGAAACACCATATATTTT.

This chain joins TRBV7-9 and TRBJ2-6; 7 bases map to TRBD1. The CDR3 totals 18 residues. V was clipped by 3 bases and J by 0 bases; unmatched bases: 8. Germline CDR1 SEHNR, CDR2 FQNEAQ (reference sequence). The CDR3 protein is CASSFLGTASSGANVLTF. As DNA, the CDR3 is TGTGCCAGCAGCTTTTTAGGGACAGCCAGCTCTGGGGCCAACGTCCTGACTTTC.